This T cell receptor beta chain stems from a study of CD8 T cells in ankylosing spondylitis (dated by TCRdb to the late 2010s). Notes on the research overall: T cell receptor beta repertoires were profiled in healthy donors and ankylosing spondylitis patients so that disease-linked TCR variants could be found. Samples of peripheral blood were taken, and for ankylosing spondylitis patients, synovial fluid was collected as well. In total, the full study cohort was made up of some 110 healthy donors and 25 ankylosing spondylitis patients.

Sequenced on an Illumina HiSeq 2500. Quantitative 5'-RACE with molecular barcodes was the method used to prepare the TCR beta libraries. Per the authors' processing: A new computational method, built on a probabilistic model of VDJ rearrangement, was used to identify disease-linked TCR variants. Using fastp at Q25 and MiXCR, TCRdb reprocessed the public reads and kept productive beta chains. Entries that share a CDR3 protein sequence are merged under the most common genes and DNA. TCRdb, rather than the study authors, made the V and J calls. This sample holds about 220,000 distinct CDR3 sequences; about 16% were observed only once. The leading ten clones occupy roughly 42% of the sample. The investigation overall reported the following: In peripheral blood, the disease-linked clones were found at relatively low frequencies and had a CD8+ phenotype. Blood from ankylosing spondylitis patients appeared to be characterized by a TCR beta motif made up of under ten highly homologous amino acid variants. The disease-linked clones were reported to be significantly enriched in matched synovial fluid samples from ankylosing spondylitis patients. Some motif variants were previously reported in synovial fluid and blood of reactive arthritis patients, suggesting common disease-initiation mechanisms.

This clonotype was counted a few times. Its target antigen remains unknown. No clone much larger than this one lies a single base away; base qualities are absent. Material: blood, either unsorted or a sorted T cell fraction (not recorded which). The sequence came from a male donor with ankylosing spondylitis.

The DNA sequence is given as TGTGCCAGCTCACTAGGGACAGGCCCCTCTGGAAACACCATATATTTT. Translation gives CASSLGTGPSGNTIYF. This sequence uses TRBV18 and TRBJ1-3; 8 central nucleotides agree with TRBD1. Relative to germline, V is missing 4 bases and J is missing 0 bases, with 5 bases of the junction outside any gene match. From its cysteine to its phenylalanine, the CDR3 spans 16 amino acids. Only the CDR3 portion is preserved as DNA: 48 bases, with reading frame beginning at the first base. According to the germline V gene, CDR1 reads KGHSH and CDR2 reads LQKENI.